This T cell receptor (beta chain) stems from a study of cytomegalovirus exposure and HLA in healthy donors (dated by TCRdb to the late 2010s). Background on the whole study: In an earlier analysis of under 600 of the donors, under 300 Gb of sequence data and some 120 million unique TCR beta sequences from 180 million or so T cells were reported. An earlier analysis of a few hundred of the donors applied high-throughput TCR beta sequencing to assess whether each TCR beta V gene segment acted as functional or pseudogenic. Four to six DR-DQ haplotypes were handled as single units for association and clustering, since linkage in the cohort was strong. Along with the roughly 610-subject first cohort, a separate validation cohort of over 90 different subjects was used. An early release that covered around 590 HLA-typed donors contained approximately 300 gigabases of sequencing data and 65 million to 100 million unique TCR sequences. The T cell repertoires of around 730 subjects were profiled by immunosequencing and related to cytomegalovirus serostatus. Of the 398 genotyped donors, approximately 83% fell in the genetic ancestry cluster associated with self-reported Caucasian donors. Rather than using new phenotypic data, the later analysis identified candidate immune exposures from TCR beta sequences and from how often those sequences occurred across donors. To predict cytomegalovirus infection status, the study combined high-throughput TCR immunosequencing, statistical association of individual TCRs with disease status, and machine learning. The aim of the study was to test whether cataloging public T cell receptors could identify signatures of past pathogen exposure. Class I and class II HLA loci were covered by the typing at four-digit resolution. To study patterns of TCR occurrence, a later analysis re-analyzed previously published TCR beta repertoires from 500 to 850 donors and added high-resolution HLA genotyping. A later genetic analysis took genome-wide SNP genotypes for 398 of the 666 donors and used that subset as a discovery cohort. Typing coverage varied by locus: roughly 620-640 donors for A, B, C, DRB1 and DQB1; under 550 for DQA1; about 600 for DPA1; roughly 470 for DPB1. Alongside the repertoire data, information on donor age, sex, ethnicity and CMV serostatus was compiled. Every discovery cohort repertoire had been produced on one sequencing platform. On average, around 240,000 unique TCR beta nucleotide sequences were sequenced per donor among 398 genotyped donors of the cohort, with about 17% of those sequences being non-productive. Overall results and qualifications from the work: Because HLA typing was missing for some donors at each locus, association tests included only the typed subset. CMV serostatus was the only immune exposure information available for the cohort. A later analysis found that HLA-associated TCR beta chains were more clonally expanded and had lower generation probabilities than equally common non-associated chains. While some public TCRs were present in many individuals, most TCR sequences turned up only very rarely across donors. According to a later genetic analysis, donors in an Asian-associated ancestry cluster had fewer N-insertions in productive TCRs than the approximately 670-donor mean. Specific HLA alleles were associated with about 17,000 TCR beta sequences at a false discovery rate of 0.05 in a later analysis. The study gave a list of around 170 TCR beta chains associated with cytomegalovirus. The presence/absence analyses assumed that sequencing depth was roughly uniform across donors, and that assumption may not be true. Correlated functional status among segregating V segments might reflect linkage disequilibrium, but an unknown experimental factor could not be ruled out. According to a later analysis, parvovirus B19, influenza, CMV and Epstein-Barr virus appeared linked to several top co-occurrence clusters. The authors suggested that the approach could potentially be generalized to other disease states and immunological phenotypes. Only TCR beta chains were sequenced in this cohort, and the absence of alpha or paired-chain data limited detectable features. In an earlier analysis of about 600 of the donors, most TCR beta V segments appeared in productive rearrangements about 87% or about 30% of the time, broadly matching IMGT annotations. In a later genetic analysis, a missense DCLRE1C variant was associated with V-gene and J-gene trimming of TCR beta chains, and the association was replicated in an independent cohort. A later analysis found that most CMV-associated TCR beta chains appeared HLA-restricted, with HLA associations seemingly driven largely by CMV exposure. Some IMGT-functional V segments, including TRBV6-2 and TRBV6-3, could not be told apart with the 87-base-pair reads, so those segments were excluded. Because counts were too low, roughly 16 rarely observed V segments, including chromosome 9 orphons, were excluded from the earlier analysis of 587 of the donors. The classifier was reported to diagnose cytomegalovirus status with high specificity and sensitivity in both the original and validation cohorts. According to a later analysis, TCR association rates differed among HLA loci, with DRB1 alleles showing the most associated TCRs and HLA-C alleles showing the fewest. A cluster of highly shared sequence variants was judged likely to be a technical artifact of the sequencing pipeline. In vitro tests confirmed that a few of the cytomegalovirus-associated TCR beta chains recognize cytomegalovirus antigens. Assigning TCR associations to individual alleles was difficult when HLA alleles, especially DR and DQ, strongly co-occurred. A further reported finding was that TCR beta sequences accurately predicted the HLA-A and HLA-B alleles for most subjects in the first cohort.

Libraries were prepared through the immunoSEQ multiplex PCR assay. For the multiplex PCR, a mixture combining 60 forward primers for TCR Vbeta segments and 13 reverse primers for TCR Jbeta segments was used. The CDR3 region of rearranged TCR beta genes was amplified from genomic DNA by a multiplex PCR assay. The amplified TCR beta libraries were sequenced on the Illumina HiSeq System as 87-base-pair reads. The study's own analysis went as follows. A later analysis counted about 80 million unique TCR beta chains across the 666 repertoires, and around 12 million of these chains were shared by at least two donors. Raw reads were error-corrected and collapsed into unique sequences with a nearest-neighbor algorithm that merged closely related sequences to remove PCR and sequencing errors. To assign V, D and J gene segments, CDR3 sequences were aligned to IMGT reference sequences. For a sequence to be retained, a match of at least six nucleotides was required to both a V gene segment and a J gene segment. Rearrangements were classified as productive when the CDR3 lacked stop codons and remained in frame with V and J, and all other rearrangements were classified as non-productive. Following IMGT convention, CDR3 was defined as the stretch from the second conserved V-encoded cysteine up to the conserved J-encoded phenylalanine. The earlier analysis of a few hundred of the donors excluded sequences that lacked an unambiguous match to a single V gene segment. In an earlier analysis of 587 of the donors, a V segment was called functional when productive rearrangements were above 56.7%, and segregating when the standard deviation between donors exceeded 5%. A statistical classification framework was built for diagnosing cytomegalovirus status from the catalog of TCR beta chain sequences. In a later analysis, TCR nucleotide sequences were compared against IMGT/GENE-DB human TR gene sequences so that V and J genes could be assigned. A later analysis assigned CDR3 sequences and most-parsimonious VDJ recombination scenarios with the TCRdist pipeline. In a later analysis, each TCR beta chain was defined by its CDR3 amino acid sequence together with its V-gene family, and reads without a unique V-gene family were excluded. To address suspected cross-contamination and a sequencing artifact, a later analysis removed over 500 highly shared, low-generation-probability nucleotide sequences. In a later analysis, a clonal expansion index was calculated for each public chain from normalized within-repertoire ranks of inferred template counts. Generation probabilities in a later analysis came from a VDJ recombination model fitted to out-of-frame rearrangements, and those results were checked against IGoR. A later analysis scored TCR-TCR, TCR-HLA and TCR-CMV co-occurrence with hypergeometric tests, applying a repertoire-size bias correction to TCR pairs. A later analysis estimated false discovery rates by permuting HLA or CMV assignments 20 times. A later analysis grouped co-occurring TCRs with DBSCAN, adding TCRdist sequence similarity when clustering within HLA-allele-positive subsets. For co-occurrence clustering, repertoires with fewer than 30,000 or more than 120,000 public chains were excluded, along with four or five repertoires with anomalous nucleotide sharing. TCRdb re-hosts the immuneACCESS table, in-frame sequences only. Its copies lack some clones; in the studies checked, an unresolved V gene accounts for under half of them, and the cause for the rest is not known. For V, J and clone size, that table is used; D and trimming come from the DNA. This sample has fewer than 200,000 clones in its table, and roughly 87% of those were observed once. About 0.23% of the sample is taken by the ten largest.

Taken from the germline V gene, the CDR1 and CDR2 loops are MNHEY and SVGAGI. V is cut back by 0 bases and J by 2 bases, with 0 bases in the junction unmatched. The cysteine opens and the phenylalanine closes a CDR3 of 15 amino acids. Only the CDR3 DNA is retained, 45 bases long and in frame from the first base. In total, more than 500 healthy bone marrow donors made up the cohort. All cohort members were sampled while nominally healthy, although unrecorded immune exposures were likely present. The donor tested CMV seronegative, placing the donor among the roughly 400 seronegative members of the cohort. A peripheral blood sample was collected from each donor, and TCR beta sequencing was performed on peripheral blood mononuclear cells. The Qiagen DNeasy Blood Extraction Kit was used to extract genomic DNA from the blood cell samples. In this sample, this clone turned up a few times. This receptor's antigen is unknown. No qualities accompany the bases; no much larger clone lies one base away. In the same sample, other DNA sequences code for this CDR3.

The chain employs TRBV6-5 and TRBJ2-7; 11 central bases correspond to TRBD2. Sequenced sample: PBMCs. This clonotype was obtained from a girl under three years old in good health and CMV-seronegative. The CDR3 here reads CASSYSLAGAYEQYF. The DNA is as follows: TGTGCCAGCAGTTACTCACTAGCGGGGGCCTACGAGCAGTACTTC.